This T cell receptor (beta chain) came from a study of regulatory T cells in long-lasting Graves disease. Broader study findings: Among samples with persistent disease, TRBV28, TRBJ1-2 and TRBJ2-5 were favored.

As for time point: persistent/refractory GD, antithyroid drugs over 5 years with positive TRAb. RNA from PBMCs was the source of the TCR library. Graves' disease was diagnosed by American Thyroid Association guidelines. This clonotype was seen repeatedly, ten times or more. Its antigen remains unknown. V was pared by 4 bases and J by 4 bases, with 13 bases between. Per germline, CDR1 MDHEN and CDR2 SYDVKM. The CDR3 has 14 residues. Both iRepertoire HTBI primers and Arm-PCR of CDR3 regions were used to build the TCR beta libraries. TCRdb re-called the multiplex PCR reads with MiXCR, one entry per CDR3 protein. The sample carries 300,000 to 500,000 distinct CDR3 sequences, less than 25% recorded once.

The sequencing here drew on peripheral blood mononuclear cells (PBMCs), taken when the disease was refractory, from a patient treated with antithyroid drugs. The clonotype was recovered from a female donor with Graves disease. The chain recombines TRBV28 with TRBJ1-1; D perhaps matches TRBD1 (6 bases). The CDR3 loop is CASSYRADGTEAFF. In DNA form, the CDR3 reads TGTGCCAGCAGTTACAGGGCCGACGGCACTGAAGCTTTCTTT.